These 4 T cell receptor beta chains came from one sample sequenced in a study of T cell repertoires in cytomegalovirus infection. These TCRs' antigens remain unknown. TCRdb re-derived calls from the reads in MiXCR, one entry per CDR3 protein. Of approximately 71,000 distinct CDR3 sequences listed, 20% to 25% are singletons. The specimen comprised CD8+ T cells from cultured PBMCs, sampled from culture after CMV antigen stimulation. Every receptor here comes from a human donor in good health (CMV status not recorded). Some clones in this sample may be carry-over from other donors' samples.

This clonotype was counted between two and nine times. The V call is TRBV7-8, the J call TRBJ2-3; 12 bases line up with TRBD2. The length of the CDR3 is 15 residues. Germline assignment: CDR1 SGHVS and CDR2 FQNEAQ. Trimming took 6 bases from V and 3 from J; bases not matched to a gene: 4. The CDR3: CASSWTSGVTDTQYF. The CDR3 DNA follows: TGTGCCAGCAGTTGGACTAGCGGGGTGACAGATACGCAGTATTTT. The variable domain in full, completed from reference TRBV7-8 and TRBJ2-3, reads GAGVSQSPRYKVAKRGQDVALRCDPISGHVSLFWYQQALGQGPEFLTYFQNEAQLDKSGLPSDRFFAERPEGSVSTLKIQRTQQEDSAVYLCASSWTSGVTDTQYFGPGTRLTVL.

This clonotype was seen a handful of times. This rearrangement joins TRBV7-2 to TRBJ2-2, with 10 bases that match TRBD1. Looked up from germline, CDR1 is SGHTA and CDR2 is FQGNSA. The CDR3 has 20 amino acids. The ends lost 8 bases at V and 5 bases at J; junction bases unmatched: 23. The CDR3 spells CASAIRQGVVDRGWTGELFF. The CDR3 nucleotides are TGTGCCAGCGCTATTAGGCAAGGCGTCGTGGACAGGGGGTGGACCGGGGAGCTGTTTTTT. The whole variable domain, remainder taken from reference TRBV7-2 and TRBJ2-2, is GAGVSQSPSNKVTEKGKDVELRCDPISGHTALYWYRQSLGQGLEFLIYFQGNSAPDKSGLPSDRFSAERTGGSVSTLTIQRTQQEDSAVYLCASAIRQGVVDRGWTGELFFGEGSRLTVL.

This rearrangement joins TRBV4-2 to TRBJ2-1; 9 nucleotides match TRBD2. This CDR3 has 16 amino acids. Germline V gene data show CDR1 as LGHNA and CDR2 as YNFKEQ. V shed 3 bases and J 4 bases; nucleotides not matched to a gene: 7. The CDR3 bases are TGTGCCAGCAGCCATCGCCGACTAGCGGCGTACAATGAGCAGTTCTTC. The encoded protein is CASSHRRLAAYNEQFF.

This clonotype was observed a few times. This chain links TRBV7-3 with TRBJ2-3; possibly TRBD2 for D (5 bases). The CDR3 is made up of 14 amino acids. Germline V gene lookup returns CDR1 SGHTA and CDR2 FQGTGA. With 4 bases removed from V and 2 bases from J, the gap between germline ends came to 10 bases. CDR3 nucleotides: TGTGCCAGCAGCTCGGACTTTACCACAGATACGCAGTATTTT. It specifies CASSSDFTTDTQYF.